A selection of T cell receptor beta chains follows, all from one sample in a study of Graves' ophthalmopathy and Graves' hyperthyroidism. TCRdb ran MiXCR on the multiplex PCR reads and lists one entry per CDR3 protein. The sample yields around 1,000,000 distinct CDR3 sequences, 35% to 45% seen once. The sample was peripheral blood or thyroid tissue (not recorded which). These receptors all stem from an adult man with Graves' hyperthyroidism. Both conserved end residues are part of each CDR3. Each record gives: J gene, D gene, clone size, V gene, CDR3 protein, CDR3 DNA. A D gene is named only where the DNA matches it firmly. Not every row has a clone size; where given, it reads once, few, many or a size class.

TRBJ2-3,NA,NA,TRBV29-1,CSVGRLEDTQYF,TGCAGCGTTGGCAGGCTTGAAGATACGCAGTATTTT
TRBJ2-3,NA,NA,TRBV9,CAGSVASSSTDTQYF,TGTGCCGGCAGCGTAGCGTCCAGTAGCACAGATACGCAGTATTTT
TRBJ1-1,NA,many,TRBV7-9,CASRKTTVMNTEAFF,TGTGCCAGCAGAAAAACGACAGTCATGAACACTGAAGCTTTCTTT
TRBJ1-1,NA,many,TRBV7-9,CASSLVQNTEAFF,TGTGCCAGCAGTCTAGTGCAGAACACTGAAGCTTTCTTT
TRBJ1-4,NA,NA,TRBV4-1,CASSLPGRNFEGGLFF,TGCGCCAGCAGCCTCCCGGGACGGAATTTCGAGGGAGGACTGTTTTTT
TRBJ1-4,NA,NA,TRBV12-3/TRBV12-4,CASSSRRSSEKLFF,TGTGCCAGCAGCTCCCGGCGGTCGAGTGAAAAACTGTTTTTT
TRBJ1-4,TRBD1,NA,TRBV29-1,CSVNKQGAYEKLFF,TGCAGCGTGAACAAACAGGGGGCTTATGAAAAACTGTTTTTT
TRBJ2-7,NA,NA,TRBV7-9,CASSLYPRYEQYF,TGTGCCAGCAGTTTATACCCCCGCTACGAGCAGTACTTC
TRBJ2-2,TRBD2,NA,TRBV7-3,CASSSRLAGAGGELFF,TGTGCCAGCAGCTCCAGACTAGCGGGAGCCGGCGGGGAGCTGTTTTTT
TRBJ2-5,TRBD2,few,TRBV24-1,CATSAIGLALEETQYF,TGTGCCACCTCTGCCATTGGACTAGCCTTAGAAGAGACCCAGTACTTC
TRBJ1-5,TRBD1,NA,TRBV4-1,CASSGGTGLNQPQHF,TGCGCCAGCAGCGGAGGGACAGGGTTAAATCAGCCCCAGCATTTT
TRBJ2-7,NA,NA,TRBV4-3,CASSLYGTETSSYEQYF,TGCGCCAGCAGCCTCTACGGAACAGAGACAAGCTCCTACGAGCAGTACTTC
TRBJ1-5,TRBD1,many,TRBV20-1,CSAVAAGQGATAGNQPQHF,TGCAGTGCCGTTGCGGCCGGACAGGGGGCAACGGCGGGCAATCAGCCCCAGCATTTT
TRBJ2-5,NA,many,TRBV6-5,CASRTQRIQETQYF,TGTGCCAGCAGGACGCAGCGGATACAAGAGACCCAGTACTTC
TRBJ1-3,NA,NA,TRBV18,CASSPKDGGNTIYF,TGTGCCAGCTCACCCAAGGACGGAGGAAACACCATATATTTT
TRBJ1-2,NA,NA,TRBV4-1,CASSQDFSEPYGYTF,TGCGCCAGCAGCCAAGATTTTTCGGAGCCCTATGGCTACACCTTC
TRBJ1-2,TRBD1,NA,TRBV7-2,CASSLELTGSYTF,TGTGCCAGCAGCTTGGAACTGACAGGGAGCTACACCTTC
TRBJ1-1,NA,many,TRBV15,CATSRGRHQNTEAFF,TGTGCCACCAGCAGAGGAAGACACCAGAACACTGAAGCTTTCTTT
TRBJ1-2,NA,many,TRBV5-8,CASSLNRIDYGYTF,TGTGCCAGCAGCTTGAACAGGATCGACTATGGCTACACCTTC
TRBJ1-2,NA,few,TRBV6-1,CASSVQGVLDYGYTF,TGTGCCAGCAGTGTACAGGGAGTATTGGACTATGGCTACACCTTC
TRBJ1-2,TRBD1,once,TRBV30,CARTGGLNYGYTF,TGTGCCCGGACAGGGGGTTTGAACTATGGCTACACCTTC
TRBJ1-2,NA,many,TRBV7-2,CASSRIREDGGYTF,TGTGCCAGCAGCCGAATCAGGGAGGACGGTGGCTACACCTTC
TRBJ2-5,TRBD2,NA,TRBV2,CASSFGPNGLVLLQETQYF,TGTGCCAGCAGTTTCGGGCCGAACGGACTAGTCTTGCTTCAAGAGACCCAGTACTTC
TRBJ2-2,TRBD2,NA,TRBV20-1,CSASQRGGPGELFF,TGCAGTGCTAGCCAGCGGGGGGGCCCCGGGGAGCTGTTTTTT
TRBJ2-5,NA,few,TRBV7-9,CASSLGWGSETQYF,TGTGCCAGCAGCTTAGGGTGGGGCTCAGAGACCCAGTACTTC
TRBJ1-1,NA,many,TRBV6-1,CASCPVDTEAFF,TGTGCCAGCTGTCCTGTGGACACTGAAGCTTTCTTT
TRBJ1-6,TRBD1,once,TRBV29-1,CSVEGTGGYSPLHF,TGCAGCGTTGAAGGGACAGGGGGGTATTCACCCCTCCACTTT
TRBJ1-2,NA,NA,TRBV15,CATSRSGEGYTF,TGTGCCACCAGCAGATCAGGGGAAGGCTACACCTTC
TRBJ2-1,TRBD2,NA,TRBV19,CASSILAGGFHNEQFF,TGTGCCAGTAGTATTTTAGCGGGAGGCTTTCACAATGAGCAGTTCTTC
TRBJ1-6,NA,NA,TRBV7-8,CAGSLASGFDSPLHF,TGTGCCGGCAGCTTAGCCTCAGGGTTTGATTCACCCCTCCACTTT
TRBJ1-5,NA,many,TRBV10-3,CAISDGQGGDQPQHF,TGTGCCATCAGTGATGGGCAGGGTGGTGATCAGCCCCAGCATTTT
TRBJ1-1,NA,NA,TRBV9,CASSTLGNTEAFF,TGTGCCAGCAGCACGCTCGGGAACACTGAAGCTTTCTTT
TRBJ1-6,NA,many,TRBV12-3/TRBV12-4,CASSPGTVNSPLHF,TGTGCCAGCAGCCCCGGGACGGTAAATTCACCCCTCCACTTT
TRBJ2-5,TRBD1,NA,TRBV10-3,CAIRDDRDRPQYF,TGTGCCATCAGAGACGACAGGGATCGGCCCCAGTACTTC
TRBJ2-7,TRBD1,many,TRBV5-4,CASSGRTGLIEQYF,TGTGCCAGCAGCGGCAGGACAGGGCTCATCGAGCAGTACTTC
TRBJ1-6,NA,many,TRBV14,CASSQGETETNSPLHF,TGTGCCAGCAGCCAAGGGGAGACAGAAACTAATTCACCCCTCCACTTT
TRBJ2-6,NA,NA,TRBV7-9,CASSPSKKTPGANVLTF,TGTGCCAGCAGCCCATCAAAAAAGACACCTGGGGCCAACGTCCTGACTTTC
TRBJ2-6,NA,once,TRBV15,CATSRGANVLTF,TGTGCCACCAGCAGAGGGGCCAACGTCCTGACTTTC
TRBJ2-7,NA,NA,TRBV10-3,CASSELGAQIEQYF,TGTGCCAGCAGTGAATTGGGGGCCCAGATCGAGCAGTACTTC
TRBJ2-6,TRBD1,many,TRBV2,CASSIGTVGANVLTF,TGTGCCAGCAGTATTGGGACAGTTGGGGCCAACGTCCTGACTTTC
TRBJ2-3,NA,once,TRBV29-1,CSVTRRPSTDTQYF,TGCAGCGTGACCAGACGGCCCAGCACAGATACGCAGTATTTT
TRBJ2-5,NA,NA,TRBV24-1,CATSDLPF,TGTGCCACCAGTGATTTGCCATTC
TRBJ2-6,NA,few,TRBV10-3,CAISDGASGANVLTF,TGTGCCATCAGTGACGGAGCCTCTGGGGCCAACGTCCTGACTTTC
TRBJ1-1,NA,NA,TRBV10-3,CAISVLGQNTEAFF,TGTGCCATCAGTGTCCTAGGACAGAACACTGAAGCTTTCTTT
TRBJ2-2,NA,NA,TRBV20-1,CSARERPGAGSGELFF,TGCAGTGCTAGAGAAAGGCCGGGGGCAGGATCCGGGGAGCTGTTTTTT
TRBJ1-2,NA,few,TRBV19,CASSWGQSGYTF,TGTGCCAGTAGTTGGGGGCAATCGGGCTACACCTTC
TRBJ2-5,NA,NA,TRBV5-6,CASSFLGQETQYF,TGTGCCAGCAGCTTCTTGGGGCAAGAGACCCAGTACTTC
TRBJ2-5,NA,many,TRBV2,CASTPGAGRGETQYF,TGTGCCAGCACCCCCGGCGCAGGGCGGGGAGAGACCCAGTACTTC
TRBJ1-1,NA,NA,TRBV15,CATSREAGNTEAFF,TGTGCCACCAGCAGAGAGGCAGGGAACACTGAAGCTTTCTTT
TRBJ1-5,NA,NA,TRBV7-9,CASSSNGYQPQHF,TGTGCCAGCAGCTCAAACGGTTATCAGCCCCAGCATTTT
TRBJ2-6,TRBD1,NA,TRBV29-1,CSVGQAGANVLTF,TGCAGCGTAGGACAGGCTGGGGCCAACGTCCTGACTTTC